These 16 T cell receptor beta chains came from one sample sequenced in a study of cytomegalovirus exposure and HLA in healthy donors. Assay used: immunoSEQ multiplex PCR; TCRdb lists only in-frame clones, some missing. Of 160,000 or so clones in the sample, around nine tenths are singletons; the top ten hold 1.4%. Specimen: PBMCs. The receptor source for this set is a woman between 25 and 40 years old in good health and CMV-seronegative.

The chain links TRBV19 to TRBJ2-5, with D unclear. Trimming took 7 bases from V and 5 from J, leaving 14 bases between them. CDR1 is LNHDA, CDR2 SQIVND, per germline (reference sequence). The CDR3 covers 13 residues. CDR3 nucleotide sequence: TGTGCCAGTAAAAGTAATGCGGAGGAGACCCAGTACTTC. It codes for CASKSNAEETQYF.

This clone was found once. The rearrangement uses TRBV27 and TRBJ2-7; possibly TRBD1 for D (5 bases). The length of the CDR3 is 16 residues. V gave up 4 bases and J gave up 2 bases, with 18 bases separating them. The germline V gene has CDR1 MNHEY and CDR2 SMNVEV (reference sequence). The CDR3 DNA sequence: TGTGCCAGCAGTTCCTTCGCAGGGCGCGCGGCCTACGAGCAGTACTTC. This encodes CASSSFAGRAAYEQYF.

The rearrangement uses TRBV6-6 and TRBJ1-2, with D possibly being TRBD1 (5 bases). V lost 2 bases and J 3 bases, leaving 10 bases between the germline ends. CDR1 MNHNY and CDR2 SVGAGI come from the germline V gene (reference sequence). This CDR3 contains 14 residues. As DNA, the CDR3 is TGTGCCAGCAGTTACAAGACAGCCGACTATGGCTACACCTTC. Its translation is CASSYKTADYGYTF.

The chain has TRBV11-2 and TRBJ1-2; TRBD1 matches 9 bases. This CDR3 region has 14 residues. Germline CDR1 SGHAT, CDR2 FQNNGV. J lost 4 bases, V lost 5 bases, and 5 bases had no gene match. CDR3 sequence reads: CASSPMGQGYGYTF. The CDR3, as DNA: TGTGCCAGCAGCCCAATGGGACAGGGCTATGGCTACACCTTC.

V and J are TRBV7-9 and TRBJ1-5, with TRBD1 as a possible D gene (6 bases). Germline V gene lookup returns CDR1 SEHNR and CDR2 FQNEAQ (reference sequence). The CDR3 has 17 amino acids. V gave up 1 base and J gave up 2 bases, with 15 bases separating them. The CDR3 reads CASSLDFGGRGNQPQHF. The CDR3 DNA reads as TGTGCCAGCAGCTTAGATTTTGGGGGCAGGGGCAATCAGCCCCAGCATTTT.

In this sample, this clone turned up once. The chain has TRBV7-9 and TRBJ1-1, with TRBD1 as a possible D gene (5 bases). The V gene's germline CDR1 is SEHNR and CDR2 FQNEAQ (reference sequence). V was shortened by 5 bases and J by 3 bases, with 25 bases between the two germline ends. This CDR3 has 18 amino acids. The CDR3 here is CASSPLGGAGYTYTEAFF. The CDR3 DNA reads as TGTGCCAGCAGCCCCCTAGGTGGGGCGGGGTATACTTACACTGAAGCTTTCTTT.

This rearrangement joins TRBV15 to TRBJ1-1; no clear D gene. The V end lost 5 bases, the J end lost 0 bases, and 13 bases lay between the germline ends. Germline loops: CDR1 LNHNV, CDR2 YYDKDF (reference sequence). There are 15 residues in the CDR3. The CDR3 loop reads CATSGSSTMNTEAFF. The CDR3 DNA is TGTGCCACCAGCGGGTCGAGCACTATGAACACTGAAGCTTTCTTT.

The chain joins TRBV5-1 to TRBJ1-2, with 12 bases fitting TRBD1. The CDR3 length is 16 residues. Germline V lookup: CDR1 SGHRS, CDR2 YFSETQ. V shed 0 bases, J shed 4 bases, and the junction held 4 bases outside the gene matches. The CDR3 region is CASSLAGTGGAYGYTF. Written as DNA, the CDR3 is TGCGCCAGCAGCTTGGCGGGGACAGGGGGCGCCTATGGCTACACCTTC.

The V gene is TRBV30, the J gene TRBJ1-6, with 7 bases fitting TRBD1. Per the germline V gene, CDR1 is GTSNPN and CDR2 is SVGIG (reference sequence). The length of the CDR3 is 13 residues. J was trimmed by 5 bases and V by 5 bases; bases with no gene match: 3. The CDR3 here is CAWGQANNSPLHF. CDR3 coding DNA: TGTGCCTGGGGACAGGCTAATAATTCACCCCTCCACTTT.

The table lists this clone with a count of one. V gene TRBV10-3 combines with J gene TRBJ1-1; D perhaps matches TRBD1 (6 bases). Looked up from germline, CDR1 is ENHRY and CDR2 is SYGVKD. This CDR3 contains 13 residues. V lost 11 bases, J lost 1 base, and 14 bases lay in between. The CDR3 loop is CASRDTGNTEAFF. The CDR3 nucleotides read TGTGCCTCCCGGGACACCGGGAACACTGAAGCTTTCTTT.

The chain is built from TRBV27 and TRBJ2-6, with 7 nucleotides matching TRBD2. This CDR3 has 20 amino acids. With V trimmed by 5 bases and J by 6 bases, 22 bases remained unmatched. The germline V gene has CDR1 MNHEY and CDR2 SMNVEV (reference sequence). The DNA for the CDR3 is TGTGCCAGCAGTCCGGGAGGACAACTGGTAACCCTGGGTATGGCCAACGTCCTGACTTTC. Encoded protein: CASSPGGQLVTLGMANVLTF.

The J gene is TRBJ2-7, the V gene TRBV28; 12 bases map to TRBD1. V trimming: 4 bases; J trimming: 5 bases; junction bases outside the gene matches: 12. The CDR3 has 17 residues. CDR1 is MDHEN and CDR2 is SYDVKM in the germline V gene. This chain's CDR3 is CASSSPGGTGGYNEQYF. The CDR3 DNA follows: TGTGCCAGCAGTTCTCCAGGGGGGACAGGGGGCTATAACGAGCAGTACTTC. Variable domain in full (rest from reference TRBV28 and TRBJ2-7): DVKVTQSSRYLVKRTGEKVFLECVQDMDHENMFWYRQDPGLGLRLIYFSYDVKMKEKGDIPEGYSVSREKKERFSLILESASTNQTSMYLCASSSPGGTGGYNEQYFGPGTRLTVT.

In its sample, this clone was seen once. This rearrangement joins TRBV11-2 to TRBJ1-2; D possibly corresponds to TRBD1 (5 bases). From germline, CDR1 is SGHAT and CDR2 FQNNGV. This CDR3 is 15 amino acids long. Between the trimmed V and J ends, which lost 4 bases and 4 bases, there was a span of 16 bases. In DNA form, the CDR3 reads TGTGCCAGCAGCTCCCGTACGACAGTCGCCTATGGCTACACCTTC. Its translation is CASSSRTTVAYGYTF. Drawing the rest from reference TRBV11-2 and TRBJ1-2, the complete variable domain is EAGVAQSPRYKIIEKRQSVAFWCNPISGHATLYWYQQILGQGPKLLIQFQNNGVVDDSQLPKDRFSAERLKGVDSTLKIQPAKLEDSAVYLCASSSRTTVAYGYTFGSGTRLTVV.

J is TRBJ2-7 and V is TRBV5-6; no definite D call. CDR1 is SGHDT, CDR2 YYEEEE, per germline. Between the trimmed V and J ends, which lost 0 bases and 3 bases, there was a span of 10 bases. This CDR3 comprises 14 residues. The CDR3 DNA reads as TGTGCCAGCAGCTTGGGGCAGGTTCACTACGAGCAGTACTTC. Translating it yields CASSLGQVHYEQYF.

The V gene is TRBV7-9, the J gene TRBJ2-7; D is perhaps TRBD2 (6 bases). V lost 0 bases and J lost 4, with 16 bases in between. The CDR3 covers 16 residues. Germline V gene lookup returns CDR1 SEHNR and CDR2 FQNEAQ (reference sequence). Here the CDR3 reads CASSLALRAGSYEQYF. CDR3 in DNA: TGTGCCAGCAGCTTAGCGCTGAGGGCGGGGAGTTACGAGCAGTACTTC.

CDR3 region: CASSALAGGPFDEQFF. As DNA, the CDR3 is TGTGCCAGCAGCGCTCTAGCGGGGGGGCCTTTTGATGAGCAGTTCTTC. V is TRBV9 and J is TRBJ2-1, with TRBD2 matching 12 bases. Germline V gene sequence: CDR1 SGDLS, CDR2 YYNGEE. This CDR3 has 16 amino acids. V was clipped by 3 bases and J by 8 bases; unmatched bases: 9.